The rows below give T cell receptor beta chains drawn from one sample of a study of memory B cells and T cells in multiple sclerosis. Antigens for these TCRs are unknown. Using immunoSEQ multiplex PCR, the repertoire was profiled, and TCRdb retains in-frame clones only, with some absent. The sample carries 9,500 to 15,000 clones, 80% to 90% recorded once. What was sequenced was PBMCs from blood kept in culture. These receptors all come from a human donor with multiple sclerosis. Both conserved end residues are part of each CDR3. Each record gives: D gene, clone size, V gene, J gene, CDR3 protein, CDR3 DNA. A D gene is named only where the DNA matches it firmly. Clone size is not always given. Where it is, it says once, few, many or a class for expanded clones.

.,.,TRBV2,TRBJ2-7,CASWTDYEQYF,TGTGCCAGCTGGACAGACTACGAGCAGTACTTC
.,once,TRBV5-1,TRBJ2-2,CASSLAGRVLKHTGELFF,TGCGCCAGCAGCTTGGCCGGGCGGGTACTTAAACACACCGGGGAGCTGTTTTTT
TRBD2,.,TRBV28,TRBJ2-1,CASMAGLAGDNEQFF,TGTGCCAGCATGGCGGGACTAGCGGGGGACAATGAGCAGTTCTTC
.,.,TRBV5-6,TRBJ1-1,CASSLEMTEAFF,TGTGCCAGCAGCTTGGAGATGACTGAAGCTTTCTTT
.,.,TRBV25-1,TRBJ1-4,CASSESPPREKLFF,TGTGCCAGCAGTGAAAGTCCGCCCAGGGAAAAACTGTTTTTT
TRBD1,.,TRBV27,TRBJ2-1,CASSLSWDLGTGNYNEQFF,TGTGCCAGCAGTTTGTCGTGGGATTTGGGGACAGGAAACTACAATGAGCAGTTCTTC
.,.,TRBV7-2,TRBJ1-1,CASSRARGNTEAFF,TGTGCCAGCAGCCGCGCAAGGGGGAACACTGAAGCTTTCTTT
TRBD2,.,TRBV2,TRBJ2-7,CASTPRGGLPLEQYF,TGTGCCAGCACCCCCCGGGGGGGGCTCCCTCTCGAGCAGTACTTC
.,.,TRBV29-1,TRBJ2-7,CSVEETGAYEQYF,TGCAGCGTTGAGGAAACAGGAGCCTACGAGCAGTACTTC
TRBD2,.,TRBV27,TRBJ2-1,CASSTGLAANEQFF,TGTGCCAGCAGTACTGGACTAGCGGCCAATGAGCAGTTCTTC
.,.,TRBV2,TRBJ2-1,CAKTKGGGEQFF,TGTGCCAAGACAAAAGGGGGAGGTGAGCAGTTCTTC
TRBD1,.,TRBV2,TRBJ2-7,CASSGDRDTEQYF,TGTGCCAGCAGTGGGGACAGGGATACAGAGCAGTACTTC
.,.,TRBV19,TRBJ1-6,CASSIAPPLEGSPLHF,TGTGCCAGTAGTATCGCACCCCCCCTGGAGGGCTCACCCCTCCACTTT
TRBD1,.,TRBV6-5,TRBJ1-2,CASSWGQGHGYTF,TGTGCCAGCAGTTGGGGACAGGGTCACGGCTACACCTTC
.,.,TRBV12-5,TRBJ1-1,CASGLGQLNTEAFF,TGTGCTAGTGGTTTGGGACAGCTAAACACTGAAGCTTTCTTT
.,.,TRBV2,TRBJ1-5,CASTIRNQPQHF,TGTGCCAGCACGATCAGAAATCAGCCCCAGCATTTT
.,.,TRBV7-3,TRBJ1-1,CASSLVGGLNTEAFF,TGTGCCAGCAGCTTAGTTGGGGGCCTGAACACTGAAGCTTTCTTT
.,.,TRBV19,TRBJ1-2,CASSIAQFGYTF,TGTGCCAGTAGTATTGCCCAGTTTGGCTACACCTTC
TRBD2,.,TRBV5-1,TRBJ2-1,CASSLSSGGSYNEQFF,TGCGCCAGCAGCTTATCTAGCGGGGGGTCCTACAATGAGCAGTTCTTC